A selection of T cell receptor beta chains follows, all from one sample in a study of T cell responses to AZD1222 COVID-19 vaccine. Libraries were prepared by immunoSEQ multiplex PCR; TCRdb keeps only in-frame clonotypes and omits some of them. The data hold over 110,000 clones, with approximately 94% observed a single time. The sample here was peripheral blood, taken on day 0 of AZD1222 vaccination. Source of these receptors: an adult in good health. Each CDR3 is given with its conserved first and last residue. The order of the fields is CDR3 DNA, CDR3 protein, clone size, V gene, D gene, J gene. The D gene is left open where the match is weak. Some rows mark clone size as missing; the rest say once, few, many or name a class of expanded clone.

cdr3_nt: TGTGCCACTGGGACTCAGACAACTAATGAAAAACTGTTTTTT
cdr3_aa: CATGTQTTNEKLFF
clone_size: .
v_call: TRBV19
d_call: .
j_call: TRBJ1-4

cdr3_nt: TGTGCCAGTAGTATTACAGGGGTCGCGGAGAACACTGAAGCTTTCTTT
cdr3_aa: CASSITGVAENTEAFF
clone_size: .
v_call: TRBV19
d_call: TRBD1
j_call: TRBJ1-1

cdr3_nt: TGTGCCAGCTCCGCGGCACTAGCGGGGGGGAATAATGAGCAGTTCTTC
cdr3_aa: CASSAALAGGNNEQFF
clone_size: .
v_call: TRBV18
d_call: TRBD2
j_call: TRBJ2-1

cdr3_nt: TGTGCCATCACCGAGGGAGGCTACGAGCAGTACTTC
cdr3_aa: CAITEGGYEQYF
clone_size: .
v_call: TRBV10-3
d_call: .
j_call: TRBJ2-7

cdr3_nt: TGTGCCAGCAGCTTACTCGGTCGGCAGGGTGGTACTGAAGCTTTCTTT
cdr3_aa: CASSLLGRQGGTEAFF
clone_size: .
v_call: TRBV7-2
d_call: .
j_call: TRBJ1-1

cdr3_nt: TGTGCCAGCAGCCTAGGGTGGAGAAGCAATCAGCCCCAGCATTTT
cdr3_aa: CASSLGWRSNQPQHF
clone_size: .
v_call: TRBV7-2
d_call: .
j_call: TRBJ1-5

cdr3_nt: TGTGCCAGCAGCCCCCGCGCCGGGACAATAGAAAAACTGTTTTTT
cdr3_aa: CASSPRAGTIEKLFF
clone_size: .
v_call: TRBV7-9
d_call: .
j_call: TRBJ1-4

cdr3_nt: TGCAGCGTTAACGGGGGGCTGAATGAAAAACTGTTTTTT
cdr3_aa: CSVNGGLNEKLFF
clone_size: .
v_call: TRBV29-1
d_call: .
j_call: TRBJ1-4

cdr3_nt: TGTGCCAGCAGAGGCGGTCCCACCGGGGATACGCAGTATTTT
cdr3_aa: CASRGGPTGDTQYF
clone_size: .
v_call: TRBV5-4
d_call: .
j_call: TRBJ2-3

cdr3_nt: TGTGCCAGTAGTATGGTAGGGGTCCACGAGCAGTACTTC
cdr3_aa: CASSMVGVHEQYF
clone_size: .
v_call: TRBV19
d_call: .
j_call: TRBJ2-7

cdr3_nt: TGTGCCAGCAGTTACTCGGATTCGGGAAGCACTGAAGCTTTCTTT
cdr3_aa: CASSYSDSGSTEAFF
clone_size: .
v_call: TRBV6-2/TRBV6-3
d_call: .
j_call: TRBJ1-1

cdr3_nt: TGTGCCAGCCGGATAGACCAGGGGAACACTGAAGCTTTCTTT
cdr3_aa: CASRIDQGNTEAFF
clone_size: .
v_call: TRBV6-4
d_call: .
j_call: TRBJ1-1

cdr3_nt: TGTGCCAGCAGTCTCGGGGGGAGTCGGCACGATACGCAGTATTTT
cdr3_aa: CASSLGGSRHDTQYF
clone_size: .
v_call: TRBV28
d_call: TRBD2
j_call: TRBJ2-3

cdr3_nt: TGTGCCAGTAGTCCACCCGGACGGAACTATGGCTACACCTTC
cdr3_aa: CASSPPGRNYGYTF
clone_size: .
v_call: TRBV19
d_call: .
j_call: TRBJ1-2

cdr3_nt: TGTGCCAGCAGCCCAGGGGGTCCCTACGAGCAGTACTTC
cdr3_aa: CASSPGGPYEQYF
clone_size: .
v_call: TRBV9
d_call: TRBD1
j_call: TRBJ2-7

cdr3_nt: TGCGCCAGCAGCCATGGTACCATGAACACTGAAGCTTTCTTT
cdr3_aa: CASSHGTMNTEAFF
clone_size: .
v_call: TRBV5-1
d_call: .
j_call: TRBJ1-1

cdr3_nt: TGTGCCAGCAGCTCTCCGACAGGGTCAGGTACGCAGTATTTT
cdr3_aa: CASSSPTGSGTQYF
clone_size: .
v_call: TRBV5-4
d_call: TRBD1
j_call: TRBJ2-3

cdr3_nt: TGTGCCAGCAGCCAACTAGCGGTGAGCACAGATACGCAGTATTTT
cdr3_aa: CASSQLAVSTDTQYF
clone_size: .
v_call: TRBV13
d_call: TRBD2
j_call: TRBJ2-3

cdr3_nt: TGTGCCAGCACGGCTGAGGCAGGGGAAGCTCTGAAGGCTTTCTTT
cdr3_aa: CASTAEAGEALKAFF
clone_size: .
v_call: TRBV6-5
d_call: .
j_call: TRBJ1-1

cdr3_nt: TGTGCCAGCAGCCCCCCGACAGGGGCAGCTTTCTTT
cdr3_aa: CASSPPTGAAFF
clone_size: .
v_call: TRBV3-1/TRBV3-2
d_call: TRBD1
j_call: TRBJ1-1

cdr3_nt: TGTGCCAGCAGTTATAGCGGGAATAATGAGCAGTTCTTC
cdr3_aa: CASSYSGNNEQFF
clone_size: .
v_call: TRBV6-2/TRBV6-3
d_call: TRBD2
j_call: TRBJ2-1

cdr3_nt: TGCGCCAGCAGCCAAGCGGGGGGGATGATCCCCGGGGAGCTGTTTTTT
cdr3_aa: CASSQAGGMIPGELFF
clone_size: .
v_call: TRBV4-1
d_call: TRBD2
j_call: TRBJ2-2

cdr3_nt: TGTGCCAGCACCGAGGACCTAGTCAATCAGCCCCAGCATTTT
cdr3_aa: CASTEDLVNQPQHF
clone_size: once
v_call: TRBV2
d_call: .
j_call: TRBJ1-5

cdr3_nt: TGTGCCAGCAGCTTGGTTCGGGGGTATGGGGCCAACGTCCTGACTTTC
cdr3_aa: CASSLVRGYGANVLTF
clone_size: .
v_call: TRBV5-4
d_call: .
j_call: TRBJ2-6

cdr3_nt: TGTGCCAGCAGCGGGACTAGCGGGACGGAGGGCGGGGAGCTGTTTTTT
cdr3_aa: CASSGTSGTEGGELFF
clone_size: .
v_call: TRBV2
d_call: TRBD2
j_call: TRBJ2-2

cdr3_nt: TGTGCCAGCAGTGAAGTAGCCTACGAGCAGTACTTC
cdr3_aa: CASSEVAYEQYF
clone_size: .
v_call: TRBV6-1
d_call: .
j_call: TRBJ2-7

cdr3_nt: TGTGCCATCAGTGAGTCGAGGGTTGACTCTGGAAACACCATATATTTT
cdr3_aa: CAISESRVDSGNTIYF
clone_size: .
v_call: TRBV10-3
d_call: .
j_call: TRBJ1-3

cdr3_nt: TGTGCCAGCAGTTACGTACAGGATCGCTCTGGAAACACCATATATTTT
cdr3_aa: CASSYVQDRSGNTIYF
clone_size: .
v_call: TRBV6-6
d_call: .
j_call: TRBJ1-3

cdr3_nt: TGTGCCAGCAGCGTAGATGGGGGTAGCAATCAGCCCCAGCATTTT
cdr3_aa: CASSVDGGSNQPQHF
clone_size: .
v_call: TRBV9
d_call: .
j_call: TRBJ1-5

cdr3_nt: TGTGCCAGCAGACCAACAGGGGCCAACTATGGCTACACCTTC
cdr3_aa: CASRPTGANYGYTF
clone_size: .
v_call: TRBV27
d_call: TRBD1
j_call: TRBJ1-2

cdr3_nt: TGCAGCGTTGGCCTTTTAGGGCAGAACACTGAAGCTTTCTTT
cdr3_aa: CSVGLLGQNTEAFF
clone_size: .
v_call: TRBV29-1
d_call: .
j_call: TRBJ1-1

cdr3_nt: TGTGCCAGCAGCCAGAGCGGGGGCACCGGGGAGCTGTTTTTT
cdr3_aa: CASSQSGGTGELFF
clone_size: .
v_call: TRBV11-2
d_call: TRBD2
j_call: TRBJ2-2

cdr3_nt: TGCAGTGCTAGTTACGCCAGGGGAAACACCATATATTTT
cdr3_aa: CSASYARGNTIYF
clone_size: .
v_call: TRBV20-1
d_call: .
j_call: TRBJ1-3

cdr3_nt: TGTGCCAGCAGTCCTCACCGACCAGTTCCAACTGAAGCTTTCTTT
cdr3_aa: CASSPHRPVPTEAFF
clone_size: .
v_call: TRBV27
d_call: .
j_call: TRBJ1-1

cdr3_nt: TGTGCCAGTAGTCCTCGACAGGGGACCTATGGCTACACCTTC
cdr3_aa: CASSPRQGTYGYTF
clone_size: once
v_call: TRBV19
d_call: TRBD1
j_call: TRBJ1-2

cdr3_nt: TGTGCCAGCAGCCAGGGGGGGTTCACTGAAGCTTTCTTT
cdr3_aa: CASSQGGFTEAFF
clone_size: .
v_call: TRBV7-9
d_call: TRBD1
j_call: TRBJ1-1

cdr3_nt: TGTGCAAGTCGCTTAGCGAAGCTGACAGTCTATGGCTACACCTTC
cdr3_aa: CASRLAKLTVYGYTF
clone_size: .
v_call: TRBV12-2
d_call: .
j_call: TRBJ1-2

cdr3_nt: TGTGCCAGCAGTCCGGGGGACAGGGTCCACACTGAAGCTTTCTTT
cdr3_aa: CASSPGDRVHTEAFF
clone_size: .
v_call: TRBV27
d_call: TRBD1
j_call: TRBJ1-1

cdr3_nt: TGTGCCTGGAGTAACCCCGATGGCCGCTTCACTGAAGCTTTCTTT
cdr3_aa: CAWSNPDGRFTEAFF
clone_size: .
v_call: TRBV30
d_call: .
j_call: TRBJ1-1

cdr3_nt: TGTGCCAGCAGTTACTCAACTTTACTTCAAGGCGAGCAGTACTTC
cdr3_aa: CASSYSTLLQGEQYF
clone_size: few
v_call: TRBV6-5
d_call: .
j_call: TRBJ2-7

cdr3_nt: TGTGCCAGCAGTTTTTCCGAAACCTACGAGCAGTACTTC
cdr3_aa: CASSFSETYEQYF
clone_size: .
v_call: TRBV6-2/TRBV6-3
d_call: .
j_call: TRBJ2-7

cdr3_nt: TGTGCCAGCAGTGAATTGAGTTACACTGAAGCTTTCTTT
cdr3_aa: CASSELSYTEAFF
clone_size: .
v_call: TRBV6-1
d_call: .
j_call: TRBJ1-1

cdr3_nt: TGTGCCAGCCTGGGGGAGGCCTACGAGCAGTACTTC
cdr3_aa: CASLGEAYEQYF
clone_size: few
v_call: TRBV5-8
d_call: .
j_call: TRBJ2-7

cdr3_nt: TGCAGCGCCCGGAAGGGTACTGGGCGCTACGAGCAGTACTTC
cdr3_aa: CSARKGTGRYEQYF
clone_size: .
v_call: TRBV29-1
d_call: .
j_call: TRBJ2-7

cdr3_nt: TGTGCCAGCAGTTTTAGGTCTAACACTGAAGCTTTCTTT
cdr3_aa: CASSFRSNTEAFF
clone_size: .
v_call: TRBV6-5
d_call: .
j_call: TRBJ1-1

cdr3_nt: TGCAGCGTTGAAGATCGTCAGGGAATCATGGGGGATGAGCAGTTCTTC
cdr3_aa: CSVEDRQGIMGDEQFF
clone_size: .
v_call: TRBV29-1
d_call: .
j_call: TRBJ2-1

cdr3_nt: TGTGCCAGCAGCCTAGGAACAGCTAATGAAAAACTGTTTTTT
cdr3_aa: CASSLGTANEKLFF
clone_size: .
v_call: TRBV7-9
d_call: .
j_call: TRBJ1-4

cdr3_nt: TGTGCCAGCAGCTTCCCCGGGACAGGGGCCTACAATGAGCAGTTCTTC
cdr3_aa: CASSFPGTGAYNEQFF
clone_size: .
v_call: TRBV7-8
d_call: TRBD1
j_call: TRBJ2-1

cdr3_nt: TGTGCCATCAGTGAAGGACACTCGAACACTGAAGCTTTCTTT
cdr3_aa: CAISEGHSNTEAFF
clone_size: .
v_call: TRBV10-3
d_call: .
j_call: TRBJ1-1

cdr3_nt: TGTGCCAGCAGTTTCCTTAGTGGGGCCGCGGACGAGCAGTACTTC
cdr3_aa: CASSFLSGAADEQYF
clone_size: .
v_call: TRBV27
d_call: .
j_call: TRBJ2-7

cdr3_nt: TGTGCCAGCAGCTCCGAGTACAATGAGCAGTTCTTC
cdr3_aa: CASSSEYNEQFF
clone_size: .
v_call: TRBV5-4
d_call: .
j_call: TRBJ2-1

cdr3_nt: TGTGCCAGCAGTTACTCGGGGGACCTTGGGTCCTACGAGCAGTACTTC
cdr3_aa: CASSYSGDLGSYEQYF
clone_size: .
v_call: TRBV6-5
d_call: .
j_call: TRBJ2-7